This T cell receptor (beta chain) derives from a study of T cell responses to AZD1222 COVID-19 vaccine. Profiled with immunoSEQ multiplex PCR; TCRdb holds only in-frame clones, not every one. The profile shows about 140,000 clones, approximately 88% of them singletons. Study-wide results and limits: Along spike, vaccine-associated CD4 TCRs were found throughout, with dominance at 160-218 and 743-854.

As regards this clone: Its antigen is still unknown.

The CDR3 covers 15 residues. The V gene end was trimmed by 5 bases and the J gene end by 3 bases; junction bases not matched to a gene: 4. CDR1 is SGHNT, CDR2 YENEEA, per germline. The chain recombines TRBV11-3 with TRBJ2-7; 13 bases are shared with TRBD2. The sequence derives from an adult who received the MenACWY meningococcal vaccine as a control. The input for sequencing was peripheral blood, taken 28 days after the second dose of the MenACWY control vaccine. DNA for the CDR3: TGTGCCAGCAGCCTAGGACTAGCGGGAGTCTACGAGCAGTACTTC. Translating it yields CASSLGLAGVYEQYF.